A selection of T cell receptor beta chains follows, all from one sample in a study of blood T cells in healthy people across ages. TCRdb ran MiXCR on the 5' RACE reads and lists one entry per CDR3 protein. The table shows about 1,600,000 distinct CDR3 sequences, with 42% occurring only once. Sequenced material: blood. These receptors all stem from a woman in her late teens or twenties in good health. CDR3s include the opening cysteine and the closing phenylalanine or tryptophan. A D gene is named only where the DNA matches it firmly. Expanded clones get a size class; other rows say once, few or many, or leave the size out.

j_call clone_size cdr3_length v_call d_call cdr3_nt cdr3_aa
TRBJ2-7 once 13 TRBV3-1 TRBD1 TGTGCCAGCAGCCAAGGGGACAGGGGCGAGCAGTACTTC CASSQGDRGEQYF
TRBJ2-3 . 15 TRBV20-1 TRBD2 TGCAGTGCTAGAGAGTGGGGGACTAAAGCGGATACGCAGTATTTT CSAREWGTKADTQYF
TRBJ1-2 . 16 TRBV12-3/TRBV12-4 TRBD1 TGTGCCAGCAGTTTCCCCCGCCAGGGGGAGCTGGATGGCTACACCTTC CASSFPRQGELDGYTF
TRBJ2-7 few 15 TRBV5-1 . TGCGCCAGCAGCTTGGTGGCAGGGGCGTCCTACGAGCAGTACTTC CASSLVAGASYEQYF
TRBJ2-3 few 18 TRBV7-3 TRBD2 TGTGCCAGCAGCTTATATCCCCCTAGCGGGGGGGACACAGGTACGCAGTATTTT CASSLYPPSGGDTGTQYF
TRBJ2-5 few 16 TRBV6-5 TRBD1 TGTGCCAGCAGTTACTCGACGGTACAGGGGGCGAAGACCCAGTACTTC CASSYSTVQGAKTQYF
TRBJ2-7 . 17 TRBV5-1 TRBD1 TGCGCCAGCCACCCTAGGACAGGGGTCGGAGCAACCTACGAGCAGTACTTC CASHPRTGVGATYEQYF
TRBJ1-5 . 16 TRBV5-5 . TGTGCCAGCAGCACCCGACTTGATTCGTATAATCAGCCCCAGCATTTT CASSTRLDSYNQPQHF
TRBJ1-2 few 13 TRBV6-5 TRBD1 TGTGCCAGCAGTAGGGGGCAGGTATATGGCTACACCTTC CASSRGQVYGYTF
TRBJ2-4 . 16 TRBV4-1 . TGCGCCAGCAGCCAAGAGTCCCAGGGGGGCGGGTTAGTGCAGTACTTC CASSQESQGGGLVQYF
TRBJ2-4 . 22 TRBV12-3/TRBV12-4 TRBD1 TGTGCCAGCAGTTCCCCACAGGGGGCTCTACTTACGGGGCGTCTAGCCAAAAACATTCAGTACTTC CASSSPQGALLTGRLAKNIQYF
TRBJ2-7 . 16 TRBV7-2 . TGTGCCAACAGCTTAGGCGGGACAGCGTTCTCCTACGAGCAGTACTTC CANSLGGTAFSYEQYF
TRBJ2-3 few 17 TRBV6-1 TRBD2 TGTGCCAGCAGTGAATTCCCTAGCGGGGGCACCACAGATACGCAGTATTTT CASSEFPSGGTTDTQYF
TRBJ2-4 . 15 TRBV6-1 TRBD2 TGTGCCAACAGGTCGACTAGCGGGAGTTGGAACATTCAGTACTTC CANRSTSGSWNIQYF
TRBJ2-3 . 14 TRBV7-8 TRBD2 TGTGCCAGCAAGGGGCTAGCGGGAGCAGATACGCAGTATTTT CASKGLAGADTQYF
TRBJ2-3 . 15 TRBV20-1 TRBD2 TGCAGTGCTCCATATAGCGGGGGGAGCACAGATACGCAGTATTTT CSAPYSGGSTDTQYF
TRBJ2-1 few 16 TRBV10-2 TRBD2 TGCGCCAGCAGTGAGTGGCCAGCGGGAGCCTACAATGAGCAGTTCTTC CASSEWPAGAYNEQFF